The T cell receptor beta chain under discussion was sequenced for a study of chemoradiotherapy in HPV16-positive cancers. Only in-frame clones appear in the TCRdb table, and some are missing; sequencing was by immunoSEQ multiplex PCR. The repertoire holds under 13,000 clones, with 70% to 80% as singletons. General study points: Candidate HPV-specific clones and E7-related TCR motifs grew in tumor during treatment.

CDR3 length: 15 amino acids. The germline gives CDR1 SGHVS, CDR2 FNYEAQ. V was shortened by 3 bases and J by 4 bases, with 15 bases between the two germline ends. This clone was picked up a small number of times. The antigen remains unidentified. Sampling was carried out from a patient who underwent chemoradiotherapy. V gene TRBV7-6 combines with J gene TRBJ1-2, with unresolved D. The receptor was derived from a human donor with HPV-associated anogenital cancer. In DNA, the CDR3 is TGTGCCAGCAGCTTGGAGCTTGTCCCAGTCTATGGCTACACCTTC. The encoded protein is CASSLELVPVYGYTF.